This T cell receptor (beta chain) appears in the sequencing data of a study of cytomegalovirus exposure and HLA in healthy donors. Libraries were prepared by immunoSEQ multiplex PCR; TCRdb keeps only in-frame clonotypes and omits some of them. The profile shows about 88,000 clones, roughly 80% of them singletons. Worth noting for this clone: Its antigen is undetermined.

The study's findings and limits: The authors confirmed in vitro that three CMV-associated chains were specific for CMV antigens. Reports indicated that the classifier achieved high specificity and sensitivity in diagnosing cytomegalovirus status.

While the first cohort had fewer than 850 subjects, the donors belonged to the separate validation cohort of over a hundred subjects. CDR1 and CDR2 from the germline V gene are SGHRS and YFSETQ. The V segment lost 5 bases and the J segment 3 bases; nucleotides outside the gene matches: 5. This CDR3 has 14 amino acids. This receptor was identified in a young woman in good health and CMV-seropositive. The sequencing sample was made of PBMCs. This chain joins TRBV5-1 and TRBJ1-1; 9 bases agree with TRBD1. CDR3 sequence reads: CASSIRDRDTEAFF. The CDR3 nucleotides are TGCGCCAGCAGTATCAGGGACAGGGACACTGAAGCTTTCTTT.